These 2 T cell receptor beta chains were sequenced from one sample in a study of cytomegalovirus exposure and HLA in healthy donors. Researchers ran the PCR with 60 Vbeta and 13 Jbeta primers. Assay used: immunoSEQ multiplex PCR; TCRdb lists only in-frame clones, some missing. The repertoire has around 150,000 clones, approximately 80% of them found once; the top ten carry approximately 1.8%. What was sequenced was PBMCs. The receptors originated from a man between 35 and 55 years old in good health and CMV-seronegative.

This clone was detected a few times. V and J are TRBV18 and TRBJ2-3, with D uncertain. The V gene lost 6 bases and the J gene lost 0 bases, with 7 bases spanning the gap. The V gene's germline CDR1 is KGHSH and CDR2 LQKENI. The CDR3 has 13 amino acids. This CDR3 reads CASSLTSTDTQYF. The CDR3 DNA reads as TGTGCCAGCTCCCTCACTAGCACAGATACGCAGTATTTT.

The CDR3 DNA reads as TGTGCCAGCAGTTACTCGCCTGGGACAGGGTTCTCCGAGCAGTACTTC. This sequence encodes CASSYSPGTGFSEQYF. The J gene is TRBJ2-7, the V gene TRBV6-6; TRBD1 aligns across 9 bases. The CDR3 runs to 16 residues. Trimming at V came to 0 bases and at J to 6 bases, leaving 9 bases not matched to a gene. Per the germline V gene, CDR1 is MNHNY and CDR2 is SVGAGI (reference sequence).